One and the same sample provided the 14 T cell receptor beta chains below, sequenced in a study of human T cells and chemical hapten exposure. Time point: pre-sensitization, week 0. Treatment specified: therapeutic diphenylcyclopropenone sensitization with weekly scalp DPC. Each CDR3 protein gets one entry after TCRdb re-called the RACE reads with MiXCR. This table has roughly 38,000 distinct CDR3 sequences, roughly an eighth appearing once. The specimen comprised whole blood, sampled in connection with sensitization to the hapten diphenylcyclopropenone (DPC). These receptors all stem from a woman aged 25 to 39 with alopecia areata. Some clones in this sample may be carry-over from other donors' samples.

This clonotype has only a few counts. The CDR3 carries no conserved terminal phenylalanine or tryptophan, so it likely arises from a read error. The chain combines TRBV28 with TRBJ2-5; D is uncertain. V was clipped by 4 bases and J by 9 bases, with 15 bases between them. Per germline, CDR1 MDHEN and CDR2 SYDVKM. CDR3 size: 13 residues. CDR3 loop: CASSSRPALAQYL. DNA for the CDR3: TGTGCCAGCAGTTCGAGGCCGGCATTGGCCCAGTACTTA.

DNA of the CDR3: TGCGCCAGCAGCTTGGAGGGGTTGAATGGCTACACCTTC. Its protein product is CASSLEGLNGYTF. The chain carries TRBV5-1 and TRBJ1-2; the D gene is possibly TRBD1 (5 bases). The germline V and J ends were trimmed by 0 bases and 6 bases, with 9 bases remaining between them. Germline V gene data show CDR1 as SGHRS and CDR2 as YFSETQ. This CDR3 region has 13 residues.

This clonotype was counted only a few times. This chain uses TRBV5-1 with TRBJ2-2, with TRBD2 as a possible D gene (6 bases). The V gene's germline CDR1 is SGHRS and CDR2 YFSETQ. The CDR3 sequence is 17 residues long. The V gene lost 0 bases and the J gene lost 0 bases, with 12 bases spanning the gap. The CDR3 nucleotides read TGCGCCAGCAGCTTGGAACCAGCGGGTTCGAACACCGGGGAGCTGTTTTTT. It specifies CASSLEPAGSNTGELFF.

This clonotype was seen many times. This sequence joins TRBV28 and TRBJ2-7, with D tentatively TRBD1 (6 bases). The CDR3 totals 12 residues. V was pared by 5 bases and J by 5 bases, with 10 bases between. Germline assignment: CDR1 MDHEN and CDR2 SYDVKM. CDR3 sequence reads: CASSGQINEQYF. The CDR3 nucleotides are TGTGCCAGCAGTGGACAGATCAACGAGCAGTACTTC. The full variable domain, its missing parts supplied by reference TRBV28 and TRBJ2-7, is DVKVTQSSRYLVKRTGEKVFLECVQDMDHENMFWYRQDPGLGLRLIYFSYDVKMKEKGDIPEGYSVSREKKERFSLILESASTNQTSMYLCASSGQINEQYFGPGTRLTVT.

This chain links TRBV28 with TRBJ1-4; D gene uncertain. Trimming removed 8 bases from V and 7 bases from J, with 17 bases in between. Germline assignment: CDR1 MDHEN and CDR2 SYDVKM. This CDR3 region has 14 residues. The CDR3 nucleotides are TGTGCCAGCGGTTATAACAGCGGTGGTGAAAAACTGTTTTTT. Translating gives CASGYNSGGEKLFF.

This sequence joins TRBV6-1 and TRBJ2-1, with TRBD2 identical over 10 bases. CDR1 MNHNS and CDR2 SASEGT come from the germline V gene. The CDR3 sequence is 15 residues long. The V and J ends lost 6 bases and 4 bases, in that order; junction bases with no gene match: 6. CDR3 nucleotides: TGTGCCAGCAGCCTAAGCGGGAGGGGATACAATGAGCAGTTCTTC. This codes for CASSLSGRGYNEQFF.

The rearrangement uses TRBV20-1 and TRBJ1-5; D is uncertain. V lost 6 bases to trimming and J lost 3 bases, with 12 bases between them. This CDR3 has 13 amino acids. Looked up from germline, CDR1 is DFQATT and CDR2 is SNEGSKA (reference sequence). The DNA of the CDR3 is TGCAGTGCAGGGATGGGCCCCAATCAGCCCCAGCATTTT. This sequence encodes CSAGMGPNQPQHF.

The V and J genes are TRBV13 and TRBJ2-4; D perhaps matches TRBD2 (6 bases). The CDR3 extends over 14 amino acids. The germline V gene has CDR1 PRHDT and CDR2 FYEKMQ (reference sequence). The V gene lost 5 bases and the J gene lost 2 bases, with 10 bases spanning the gap. The CDR3 nucleotides read TGTGCCAGCAGCCTACGGGGGACCAAAAACATTCAGTACTTC. The encoded protein is CASSLRGTKNIQYF.

This clonotype was recorded many times. The V gene is TRBV7-9, the J gene TRBJ2-5, with 13 bases matching TRBD2. CDR3 size: 16 residues. Germline assignment: CDR1 SEHNR and CDR2 FQNEAQ (reference sequence). V shed 4 bases and J 2 bases; nucleotides not matched to a gene: 4. For the CDR3, the DNA is TGTGCCAGCAGCTCCAGGACTAGCGGGAGTCAAGAGACCCAGTACTTC. It codes for CASSSRTSGSQETQYF.

Regarding this clonotype: This sequence may be a read error, since a much larger clone differs from it by one base. This chain links TRBV2 with TRBJ2-6; D unresolved. The CDR3 has 15 amino acids. CDR1 is SNHLY, CDR2 FYNNEI, per germline. The ends were cut back, 8 bases at V and 8 bases at J, with 19 bases in the middle. The CDR3 DNA follows: TGTGCCAGCTGTGGAATGGACCTGGGGACCAACGTCCTGACTTTC. It yields the protein CASCGMDLGTNVLTF.

The chain is built from TRBV9 and TRBJ2-6; 7 positions agree with TRBD1. Germline V gives CDR1 SGDLS, CDR2 YYNGEE. V shed 3 bases and J 0 bases; nucleotides not matched to a gene: 12. CDR3 length: 19 amino acids. This CDR3 reads CASSDPPGTAFSGANVLTF. CDR3 sequence (DNA): TGTGCCAGCAGCGACCCCCCCGGGACAGCCTTCTCTGGGGCCAACGTCCTGACTTTC.

This clonotype was picked up a small number of times. The rearrangement joins TRBV29-1 to TRBJ2-5; tentatively, D is TRBD1 (6 bases). Trimming stripped 6 bases from V and 1 base from J, with 15 bases between. This CDR3 has 14 residues. Germline values: CDR1 SQVTM, CDR2 ANQGSEA. The CDR3 region has the DNA TGCAGCGTGGGGGACACCCGAGCCCAAGAGACCCAGTACTTC. It yields the protein CSVGDTRAQETQYF.

The J gene is TRBJ2-7, the V gene TRBV11-2; D is perhaps TRBD2 (5 bases). The CDR3 is made up of 15 amino acids. Germline CDR1 and CDR2: SGHAT and FQNNGV. V was cut by 6 bases and J by 1 base, with 16 bases left in between. The CDR3 reads CASRARGFLSYEQYF. CDR3 nucleotides: TGTGCCAGCAGAGCCCGGGGATTCCTTTCCTACGAGCAGTACTTC. The variable domain in full, completed from reference TRBV11-2 and TRBJ2-7, reads EAGVAQSPRYKIIEKRQSVAFWCNPISGHATLYWYQQILGQGPKLLIQFQNNGVVDDSQLPKDRFSAERLKGVDSTLKIQPAKLEDSAVYLCASRARGFLSYEQYFGPGTRLTVT.

The CDR3 DNA follows: TGTGCCAGCAGTTTTAGCGGATCCCAAGAGACCCAGTACTTC. As protein: CASSFSGSQETQYF. The J gene is TRBJ2-5, the V gene TRBV5-4, with D possibly being TRBD2 (6 bases). This CDR3 comprises 14 residues. CDR1 is SGHNT, CDR2 YYREEE, per germline (reference sequence). With 5 bases removed from V and 1 base from J, the gap between germline ends came to 12 bases.